This TCR beta chain was found in a study of T cell responses to AZD1222 COVID-19 vaccine (TCRdb year 2021). With respect to the entire study: AZD1222 recipients given second doses at about 4 weeks or at about 12 weeks were pooled, since spike-specific TCR depth and breadth were not found to differ between the two schedules. TCR sequencing covered 230 or so trial participants: approximately 200 given two doses of AZD1222 and about 26 given two doses of MenACWY control vaccine. Trial participants were enrolled by age into subgroups of 18-55, 56-69 and 70-plus years, and around 150, 28 and 57 TCR-sequenced participants, respectively, were included in these subgroups. What the research found in general, with its limitations: The whole spike protein was spanned by vaccine-associated CD4 TCRs, and dominant responses were seen in regions 160-218 and 743-854. Because no day 14 peak-response samples were available, the repertoires could be characterized only after the peak T cell response. Participants were mostly white British and included more females than males, and it was suggested by the authors that clonal diversity may have been underestimated. Conclusions about previously exposed vaccinees were limited because only a handful of AZD1222 recipients were SARS-CoV-2 seropositive at baseline. Nearly half of unique spike-specific TCRs reportedly recognized epitopes outside regions mutated in the B.1.351 and B.1.1.7 variants. Spike-specific TCR breadth and depth rose significantly after two AZD1222 doses compared with day 0 and with MenACWY recipients. In the small 56-69-year group, the increase in depth fell short of significance, most likely because of low power.

The CDR3 regions of human TCRbeta chains were analyzed by immunosequencing. The authors' pipeline ran thus. TCRs in the repertoires were compared against a reference library of SARS-CoV-2-specific TCRs that had been generated with the MIRA antigen-specificity platform. Breadth was defined as the fraction of unique TCRs that were SARS-CoV-2-associated. Depth was defined as the fraction of total T cells that were SARS-CoV-2-associated. Using the MIRA data, every spike-specific TCR was mapped to the spike region that the TCR reacted to and assigned to either a CD4 or a CD8 class. Log10-transformed breadth and depth values were compared by one-way ANOVA with Sidak's multiple comparisons tests. TCRdb carries this immuneACCESS record with in-frame sequences only. Its versions omit some clonotypes, under half of them owing to an unresolved V gene in the studies checked, with the rest unexplained. V, J and clone size are taken as reported in that table, and D and trimming were inferred from the DNA itself. The sample contains more than 100,000 clones, 90% to 95% of them found a single time. Of the sample, 35% to 50% falls within the top ten clones.

The germline V gene encodes CDR1 MGHRA and CDR2 YSYEKL. V and J are truncated by 0 bases and 6 bases respectively, leaving an intervening sequence of 17 bases. Including the terminal cysteine and phenylalanine, the CDR3 comprises 17 residues. Only CDR3 DNA is held: 51 bases, read in frame from base 1. Comment on this clone: The clone's antigen remains unknown. No much larger clone exists at a distance of one base, and base qualities are not known.

The time point label, as the study defines it: baseline before first vaccination. Vaccinee samples came from UK trials COV001 and COV002, including a single-blind randomized controlled phase 2/3 trial of AZD1222 (ChAdOx1 nCoV-19) in healthy adults. Trial participant PBMC samples were collected at day 0 and day 28 after the second dose for TCRbeta chain sequencing. This TCR was sampled from an adult in good health. This receptor chain uses TRBV4-1 and TRBJ1-4; no confident D gene assignment can be made. Sequences were derived from peripheral blood, sampled on day 0 of AZD1222 vaccination. The DNA is as follows: TGCGCCAGCAGCCAAGAACGGCTGACTTTTGGTGATGAAAAACTGTTTTTT. It encodes CASSQERLTFGDEKLFF.